Listed here are 13 T cell receptor beta chains from one sample, sequenced in a study of spatial heterogeneity in lung cancer. MiXCR, run by TCRdb on the 5' RACE reads, gives a single entry per CDR3 protein. The sample holds 50,000 to 65,000 distinct CDR3 sequences, 7.5% to 9% seen once. The time point is: sample taken at primary tumor resection. Whole RNA from tumor, nontumor lung or frozen PBMC was sequenced unsorted. Sequenced here: PBMCs, sampled at surgery. The receptors shown here come from a female donor with early-stage non-small cell lung cancer.

The sample holds many counts of this clonotype. The chain couples TRBV28 to TRBJ1-6, with 7 bases aligning to TRBD1. V dropped 7 bases and J dropped 3; count of bases not matched to a gene: 9. CDR1 is MDHEN and CDR2 is SYDVKM in the germline V gene. This CDR3 is 16 amino acids long. The CDR3 region is CASTRTGAGYNSPLHF. The CDR3 DNA follows: TGTGCCAGCACCAGGACAGGCGCTGGCTATAATTCACCCCTCCACTTT.

This clonotype qualifies as medium-sized. As DNA, the CDR3 is TGTGCCAGCAGTTATTCCACAGAGTACGAGCAGTACTTC. Encoded protein: CASSYSTEYEQYF. The rearrangement joins TRBV6-6 to TRBJ2-7; D unresolved. From germline, CDR1 is MNHNY and CDR2 SVGAGI (reference sequence). Trimming took off 3 bases at V and 4 bases at J, with 10 bases between the two ends. The CDR3 has 13 amino acids.

This clonotype appeared a few times. V gene TRBV12-3 or TRBV12-4 combines with J gene TRBJ1-3, with D hard to call. The CDR3 is 16 amino acids. Trimming pared 3 bases from V and 0 bases from J, leaving 12 bases between. In DNA form, the CDR3 reads TGTGCCAGCAGTTTCTTCGGCGGGAGCTCTGGAAACACCATATATTTT. Amino acid sequence: CASSFFGGSSGNTIYF.

The chain combines TRBV18 with TRBJ2-1, with D perhaps TRBD2 (6 bases). The CDR3 is 15 residues long. The germline V gene encodes CDR1 KGHSH and CDR2 LQKENI. V lost 1 base and J lost 3, with 10 bases in between. The CDR3 protein is CASSPQLALYNEQFF. CDR3 nucleotides: TGTGCCAGCTCACCACAACTAGCCCTCTACAATGAGCAGTTCTTC.

In this sample, this clonotype turned up many times. The CDR3 DNA is TGCGCCAGCAGTCGAAAAGGGACAGGGTCAACTTACGAGCAGTACGTC. As protein: CASSRKGTGSTYEQYV. The genes are TRBV23-1 and TRBJ2-7, with 9 bases that match TRBD1. Being an ORF, TRBV23-1 has a function that is uncertain. V lost 4 bases to trimming and J lost 4 bases; unmatched junction nucleotides: 11. This CDR3 region has 16 residues.

The chain carries TRBV30 and TRBJ1-3, with a weak D call TRBD1 (6 bases). Germline CDR1 and CDR2: GTSNPN and SVGIG (reference sequence). CDR3 length: 13 amino acids. V was clipped by 5 bases and J by 1 base, with 9 bases between them. The CDR3 bases are TGTGCCTGGGGGGGGCAGTCTGGAAACACCATATATTTT. It translates to CAWGGQSGNTIYF.

In its sample, this clonotype was seen many times. V is TRBV5-1 and J is TRBJ1-5, with a tentative D call TRBD1 (6 bases). Germline CDR1 and CDR2: SGHRS and YFSETQ. The germline V and J ends were trimmed by 0 bases and 5 bases, with 12 bases remaining between them. The CDR3 covers 15 residues. This chain's CDR3 is CASSLEPTGYQPQHF. Written as DNA, the CDR3 is TGCGCCAGCAGCTTGGAACCAACAGGGTATCAGCCCCAGCATTTT. The variable domain in full, with the rest retrieved from reference TRBV5-1 and TRBJ1-5, is KAGVTQTPRYLIKTRGQQVTLSCSPISGHRSVSWYQQTPGQGLQFLFEYFSETQRNKGNFPGRFSGRQFSNSRSEMNVSTLELGDSALYLCASSLEPTGYQPQHFGDGTRLSIL.

The genes are TRBV6-1 and TRBJ2-5; 8 bases align to TRBD2. CDR3 length equals 15 residues. V lost 6 bases, J lost 4 bases, and 10 bases stayed unmatched. Germline CDR1 and CDR2: MNHNS and SASEGT. The CDR3 spells CASRPISRGGETQYF. The DNA of the CDR3 is TGTGCCAGCAGACCTATCTCTCGGGGGGGAGAGACCCAGTACTTC.

The chain employs TRBV30 and TRBJ1-1; no reliable D call. The V end was cut by 4 bases, the J end by 4 bases, with 16 bases between. Germline-derived CDR1 and CDR2 are GTSNPN and SVGIG (reference sequence). The CDR3 totals 14 residues. The CDR3 DNA reads as TGTGCCTGGACCTTAGGGTTAGGGAGCACTGAAGCTTTCTTT. Its protein product is CAWTLGLGSTEAFF.

V gene TRBV25-1 combines with J gene TRBJ2-2, with 11 bases that match TRBD2. From germline, CDR1 is MGHDK and CDR2 SYGVNS. V gave up 7 bases and J gave up 8 bases; unmatched junction bases: 15. This CDR3 is 17 amino acids long. The CDR3 loop is CASMALGLAGGNGELFF. The CDR3 region has the DNA TGTGCCAGCATGGCCCTCGGGCTAGCGGGGGGCAATGGGGAGCTGTTTTTT. The complete variable domain, with remaining parts taken from reference TRBV25-1 and TRBJ2-2, reads EADIYQTPRYLVIGTGKKITLECSQTMGHDKMYWYQQDPGMELHLIHYSYGVNSTEKGDLSSESTVSRIRTEHFPLTLESARPSHTSQYLCASMALGLAGGNGELFFGEGSRLTVL.

The chain joins TRBV19 to TRBJ2-7; D not certain. Germline V gives CDR1 LNHDA, CDR2 SQIVND (reference sequence). The CDR3 loop spans 13 amino acids. V lost 2 bases to trimming and J lost 6 bases, with 11 bases between them. CDR3 DNA sequence: TGTGCCAGTAGTATAACGAGAATGGTCGAGCAGTACTTC. Encoded protein: CASSITRMVEQYF.

CDR3 region: CASSLSGVGNTIYF. The CDR3 DNA reads TGTGCCAGCAGCTTATCCGGGGTCGGAAACACCATATATTTT. V gene TRBV7-9 combines with J gene TRBJ1-3; D not certain. The germline V gene encodes CDR1 SEHNR and CDR2 FQNEAQ (reference sequence). The CDR3 runs 14 residues. Trimming stripped 2 bases from V and 4 bases from J, with 9 bases between.

This clonotype was counted only a few times. The J gene is TRBJ2-7, the V gene TRBV10-3; no definite D call. The germline V gene has CDR1 ENHRY and CDR2 SYGVKD. This CDR3 has 13 residues. V shed 7 bases and J shed 4 bases, with 14 bases lying between them. CDR3 DNA sequence: TGTGCCATCAAAGGAATGCGGTTTTACGAGCAGTACGTC. The encoded protein is CAIKGMRFYEQYV.